This paragraph covers one T cell receptor (beta chain) sequence. TCRdb used MiXCR to reprocess the 5' RACE reads, holding one entry per CDR3 protein. This table holds roughly 570,000 distinct CDR3 sequences, nearly 10% found once. The data belong to a study of identical twins. The V gene's germline CDR1 is SGHTA and CDR2 FQGNSA. CDR3 length equals 16 residues. V was trimmed by 2 bases and J by 2 bases, leaving 13 bases between them. In addition, the sample was reused for a study of yellow fever vaccine responses in identical twins.

The J gene is TRBJ2-1, the V gene TRBV7-2; the D gene is possibly TRBD1 (5 bases). This clonotype originated in a woman younger than 30 in good health. The sample consisted of PBMCs. The CDR3 protein is CASSLTPTGPYNEQFF. CDR3 coding DNA: TGTGCCAGCAGCTTAACCCCCACAGGACCCTACAATGAGCAGTTCTTC.